Listed here is a single TCR beta chain. Its antigen is unidentified. This record comes from a study of monozygotic twins with cystic fibrosis. Sequenced by immunoSEQ multiplex PCR; TCRdb stores in-frame clones only, minus some. This sample has 15,000 to 25,000 clones, with more than 80% found just once. Findings and caveats of the study: Unrelated CF individuals shared fewer identical clonotypes than monozygotic CF twins.

This TCR was recovered from a girl aged 2 to 10 with cystic fibrosis. The sequenced sample was blood.

CDR3 bases: TGTGCCAGCAGCTTAGCGGTTGTAGTCCAAGAGACCCAGTACTTC. Translation: CASSLAVVVQETQYF. The J gene is TRBJ2-5, the V gene TRBV7-2; D gene ambiguous. The CDR3 extends over 15 amino acids. Trimming shortened V by 0 bases and J by 1 base, and 9 bases separated the two germline ends. CDR1 and CDR2 from the germline V gene are SGHTA and FQGNSA.